Detailed here is one T cell receptor beta chain. The antigen remains unidentified. Assay used: immunoSEQ multiplex PCR; TCRdb lists only in-frame clones, some missing. The repertoire holds 2 million to 2.5 million clones, with under 95% as singletons. This CDR3 has 16 residues. Germline CDR1 is MDHEN and CDR2 is SYDVKM. Deletions cut 0 bases from V and 5 bases from J, with 13 bases between. Only CD45RO-negative cells positively selected for CCR7 counted as naive CD8 cells, so terminally differentiated effector memory CD45RA+ cells were excluded. The data are from a study of shared clonotypes between healthy human individuals. Study-wide results and limits: The small donor group covered limited genetic and exposure diversity.

The sequenced material came from naive CD8+ T cells from PBMCs. The V call is TRBV28, the J call TRBJ1-4, with D perhaps TRBD1 (6 bases). The sequence came from a young man in good health. Some clones in this sample may be carry-over from other donors' samples. CDR3 residues: CASSLWRGPVNEKLFF. In DNA form, the CDR3 reads TGTGCCAGCAGTTTATGGCGGGGGCCAGTAAATGAAAAACTGTTTTTT.